This T cell receptor (beta chain) comes out of a study of T cells after yellow fever vaccination. Trimming left V 5 bases short and J 5 bases short, with 10 bases between. CDR1 is SGHAT and CDR2 is FQNNGV in the germline V gene. The CDR3 loop spans 14 amino acids. A few counts support this clonotype. MiXCR, applied by TCRdb to the 5' RACE reads, yields one record per CDR3 protein. There are just over 300,000 distinct CDR3 sequences in the sample; 3.6% occur only once, and about a quarter lies in the top ten. The sample was PBMCs, taken on the day of the yellow fever booster vaccination. This receptor was obtained from a man aged 18 to 30 who received the YFV17D yellow fever vaccine. The chain combines TRBV11-2 with TRBJ1-6, with D tentatively TRBD1 (6 bases). The CDR3 bases are TGTGCCAGCAGCGTGTACAGGGATAATTCACCCCTCCACTTT. Amino acid sequence: CASSVYRDNSPLHF.